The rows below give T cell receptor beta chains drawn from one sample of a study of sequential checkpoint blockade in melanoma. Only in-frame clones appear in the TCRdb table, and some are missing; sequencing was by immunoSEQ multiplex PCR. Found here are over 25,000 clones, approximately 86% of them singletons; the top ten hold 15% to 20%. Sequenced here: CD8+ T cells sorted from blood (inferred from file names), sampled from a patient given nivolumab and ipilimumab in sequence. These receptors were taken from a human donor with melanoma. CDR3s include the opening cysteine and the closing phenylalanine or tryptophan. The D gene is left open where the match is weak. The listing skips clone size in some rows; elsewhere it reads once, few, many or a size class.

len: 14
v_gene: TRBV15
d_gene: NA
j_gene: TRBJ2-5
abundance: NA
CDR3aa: CATSREEGGETQYF
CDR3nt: TGTGCCACCAGCAGGGAGGAAGGGGGAGAGACCCAGTACTTC

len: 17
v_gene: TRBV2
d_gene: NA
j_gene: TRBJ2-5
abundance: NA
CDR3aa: CASSGIPQGLVWETQYF
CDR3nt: TGTGCCAGCAGTGGTATACCTCAGGGCTTAGTATGGGAGACCCAGTACTTC

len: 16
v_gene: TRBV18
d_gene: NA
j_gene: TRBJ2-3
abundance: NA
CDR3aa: CASSPQGEALANTQYF
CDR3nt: TGTGCCAGCTCACCACAAGGAGAGGCCCTAGCGAATACGCAGTATTTT

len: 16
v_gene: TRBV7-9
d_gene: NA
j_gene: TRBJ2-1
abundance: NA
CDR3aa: CASSPAETKSYNEQFF
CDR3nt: TGTGCCAGCAGTCCGGCCGAGACAAAGTCTTACAATGAGCAGTTCTTC

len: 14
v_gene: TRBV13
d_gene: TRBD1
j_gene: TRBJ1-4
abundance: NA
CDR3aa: CASSLRDRGEKLFF
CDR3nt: TGTGCCAGCAGCTTAAGAGACAGGGGGGAAAAACTGTTTTTT

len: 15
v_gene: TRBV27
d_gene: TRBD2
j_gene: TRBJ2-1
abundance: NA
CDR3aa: CASSQLAGPYNEQFF
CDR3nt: TGTGCCAGCAGCCAACTAGCGGGACCCTACAATGAGCAGTTCTTC

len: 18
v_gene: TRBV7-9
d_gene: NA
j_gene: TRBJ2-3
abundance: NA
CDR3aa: CASSPWGGYASSTDTQYF
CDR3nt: TGTGCCAGCAGCCCCTGGGGGGGCTACGCTTCTAGCACAGATACGCAGTATTTT

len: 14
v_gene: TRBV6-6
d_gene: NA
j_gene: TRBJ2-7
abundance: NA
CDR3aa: CASSYWGLTYEQYF
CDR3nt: TGTGCCAGCAGTTACTGGGGGCTGACCTACGAGCAGTACTTC

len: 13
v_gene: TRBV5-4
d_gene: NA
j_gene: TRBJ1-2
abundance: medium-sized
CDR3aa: CASSLGTNYGYTF
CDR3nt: TGTGCCAGCAGCTTGGGTACTAACTATGGCTACACCTTC

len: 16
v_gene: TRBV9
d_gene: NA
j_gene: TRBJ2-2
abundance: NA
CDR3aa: CASSAHWTVETGELFF
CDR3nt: TGTGCCAGCAGCGCTCACTGGACAGTAGAGACCGGGGAGCTGTTTTTT

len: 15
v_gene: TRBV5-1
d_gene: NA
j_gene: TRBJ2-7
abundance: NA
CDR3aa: CASSLETDTAYEQYF
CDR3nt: TGCGCCAGCAGCTTGGAGACGGACACAGCCTACGAGCAGTACTTC

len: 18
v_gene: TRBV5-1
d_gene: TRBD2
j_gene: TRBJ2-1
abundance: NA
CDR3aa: CASSPRLAGALLGNEQFF
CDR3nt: TGCGCCAGCAGCCCGAGACTAGCGGGAGCCCTCTTGGGGAATGAGCAGTTCTTC

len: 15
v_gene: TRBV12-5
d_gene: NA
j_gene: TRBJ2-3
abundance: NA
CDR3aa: CASANRGSPTDTQYF
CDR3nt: TGTGCTAGTGCCAACAGAGGGTCCCCCACAGATACGCAGTATTTT

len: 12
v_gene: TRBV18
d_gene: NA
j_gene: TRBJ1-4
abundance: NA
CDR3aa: CASSPIEGKLFF
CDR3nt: TGTGCCAGCTCACCAATCGAGGGAAAACTGTTTTTT